The T cell receptor (beta chain) described here comes from a study of blood T cell repertoires in COVID-19. On the study more broadly: Samples of COVID-19 (acute and convalescent) were obtained from the United States, Italy and Spain. T cells, B-cell-depleted T cells, or PBMCs supplied cDNA or gDNA.

Germline CDR1 SNHLY, CDR2 FYNNEI. The ends lost 7 bases at V and 4 bases at J; junction bases unmatched: 4. This CDR3 has 14 residues. Authors' analysis steps: For nucleated cells, counts were estimated from reference gene primer amplification. TCRdb's copy holds only in-frame clones and misses some; the assay was immunoSEQ multiplex PCR. V and J calls plus clone size are reproduced from that table; the DNA served to infer D and trimming. The sample has roughly 260,000 clones, more than 70% seen once. Sequenced sample: peripheral blood. J is TRBJ1-4 and V is TRBV2; 9 nucleotides match TRBD1. The sequence came from a woman in her fifties or sixties with acute or convalescent COVID-19. CDR3 in amino acids: CASMLDRGNEKLFF. CDR3 DNA: TGTGCCAGCATGCTGGACAGGGGTAATGAAAAACTGTTTTTT.